This T cell receptor (beta chain) stems from a study of beta chain features in type 1 diabetes. Study results and limitations: Across patients, naive, central memory and Treg TCRB repertoires exhibited apparently greater similarity than was observed across healthy donors.

TCRB transcripts that were expressed got sequenced, as all of the isolated RNA had been reverse transcribed. The table came from immunoSEQ multiplex PCR; TCRdb's copy has only in-frame clones and leaves some out. The data show hundreds of thousands of clones, roughly 12% seen once. About this clone: Its antigen is undetermined.

It was via CD45RO/CCR7/CD25/CD127/CD95/CD27 that CD4+ naive, central memory, regulatory and stem cell-like memory cells were sorted. CDR1 is SGHTA, CDR2 FQGNSA, per germline. The junction had 9 bases not matched to a gene; V was cut back by 8 bases and J by 1 base. The CDR3 has 15 residues. The TCR sequence derives from a man in his late teens or twenties in good health. The V and J genes are TRBV7-2 and TRBJ2-7, with 9 nucleotides matching TRBD1. Sequenced input: naive CD4+ T cells from blood. The CDR3 sequence: CASCLPDRGSYEQYF. CDR3 bases: TGTGCCAGCTGCCTCCCGGACAGGGGTTCCTACGAGCAGTACTTC.